The clone carrying this TCR beta chain has a handful of counts. Regions amplified from RNA transcripts were the TCR beta CDR3 regions. HTBI primers were employed in a first-round RT-PCR of the TCR CDR3. TCRdb reanalysed the multiplex PCR reads using MiXCR and keeps one entry per CDR3 protein. The table has nearly 600,000 distinct CDR3 sequences, around 14% seen once. This sample stems from a study of T cells in Graves' hyperthyroidism and ophthalmopathy. Study background: Peripheral blood was drawn at first diagnosis, prior to all treatment.

Input material: blood. This TCR was sampled from a woman under 30 with Graves' ophthalmopathy.

CDR3 in DNA: TGTGCCGGACAGGGGGAGGGGGAGACCCAGTACTTC. This gives the protein CAGQGEGETQYF. V is TRBV6-1 and J is TRBJ2-5; 10 positions match TRBD1. Germline lookup yields CDR1 MNHNS and CDR2 SASEGT. CDR3 length: 12 residues. With V trimmed by 11 bases and J by 5 bases, 5 bases remained unmatched.